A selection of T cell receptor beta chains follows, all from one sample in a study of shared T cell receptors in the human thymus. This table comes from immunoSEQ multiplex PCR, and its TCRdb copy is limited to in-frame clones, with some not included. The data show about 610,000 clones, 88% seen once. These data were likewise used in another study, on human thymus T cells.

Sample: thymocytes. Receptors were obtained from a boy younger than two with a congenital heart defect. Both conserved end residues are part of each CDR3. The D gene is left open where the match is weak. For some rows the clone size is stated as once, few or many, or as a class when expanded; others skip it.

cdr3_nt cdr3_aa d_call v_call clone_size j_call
TGTGCCAGCAGCTTACTCATCGGGGGGCCCACAGATACGCAGTATTTT CASSLLIGGPTDTQYF . TRBV7-9 . TRBJ2-3
TGTGCCAGCAGTTTACGGTTTCCTAGCGGGAGAGGGAATGAGCAGTTCTTC CASSLRFPSGRGNEQFF TRBD2 TRBV28 . TRBJ2-1
TGCAGCGTTGAGCGGGGGGGGAGGGCCCCCCCATACAATGAGCAGTTCTTC CSVERGGRAPPYNEQFF TRBD2 TRBV29-1 . TRBJ2-1
TGTGCCAGCAGCCGGGGGGTGGGAAAGCAAGAGACCCAGTACTTC CASSRGVGKQETQYF TRBD2 TRBV5-6 . TRBJ2-5
TGTGCCAGCAGCCAAGAGGGGGGGGGCTCCTACAATGAGCAGTTCTTC CASSQEGGGSYNEQFF TRBD2 TRBV4-2 . TRBJ2-1
TGTGCCAGCAGTTTAGGGGGCGGGTTCGAGCAGTACTTC CASSLGGGFEQYF . TRBV27 . TRBJ2-7
TGTGCCAGCAGCTTTGGGGGGAGGGAGACCCAGTACTTC CASSFGGRETQYF . TRBV5-4 . TRBJ2-5
TGTGCCACCGCCAGGGGGGGACTAGCGGGAGCGAATGAGCAGTTCTTC CATARGGLAGANEQFF TRBD2 TRBV27 once TRBJ2-1
TGTGCCAGCAGCTTACGCGGGGGCAGCACAGATACGCAGTATTTT CASSLRGGSTDTQYF . TRBV7-6 . TRBJ2-3
TGTGCCAGCAGCTTACGGTCGGTCACCCCGTCCGAGCAGTACTTC CASSLRSVTPSEQYF . TRBV11-1 . TRBJ2-7
TGTGCCAGTAGTATCCTTCCGACTAGCGTCGAGCAGTACTTC CASSILPTSVEQYF TRBD2 TRBV19 . TRBJ2-7
TGTGCCAGCAGCCTCTGGCGGGAGGGCCGGGAGACCCAGTACTTC CASSLWREGRETQYF TRBD2 TRBV11-2 . TRBJ2-5
TGTGCCAGCAGAAATACTAGCGGGAGCTCCTACGAGCAGTACTTC CASRNTSGSSYEQYF TRBD2 TRBV6-4 . TRBJ2-7
TGTGCCAGCAGCTATCCGGGACTAGCGGGAGATACGCAGTATTTT CASSYPGLAGDTQYF TRBD2 TRBV5-6 . TRBJ2-3
TGTGCCAGCAGCCAAGTTCCAGGGAACGGTACCGGGGAGCTGTTTTTT CASSQVPGNGTGELFF . TRBV4-2 . TRBJ2-2
TGTGCCAGCAGTTACTCGGGAGGCTCCTACGAGCAGTACTTC CASSYSGGSYEQYF . TRBV6-5 few TRBJ2-7
TGTGCCAGCAGCCCGCGGACAGGAGACGAAGCTTTCTTT CASSPRTGDEAFF TRBD1 TRBV7-9 . TRBJ1-1
TGTGCCAGCAGCTTAGACAAGCGGGGCTACGAGCAGTACTTC CASSLDKRGYEQYF TRBD2 TRBV11-3 once TRBJ2-7
TGTGCCAGCAGCGTAGACGCCTTCCTAGCGGGAGTGGGCAATGAGCAGTTCTTC CASSVDAFLAGVGNEQFF TRBD2 TRBV9 . TRBJ2-1
TGTGCCAGCTCCCCCTCGGGGGTCTTGGGCACCGGGGAGCTGTTTTTT CASSPSGVLGTGELFF . TRBV27 . TRBJ2-2
TGCGCCAGCAGCCAAGCGGACAGGGAGGTCTACGAGCAGTACTTC CASSQADREVYEQYF TRBD1 TRBV4-3 . TRBJ2-7
TGTGCCAGCAGCTTAGGGGTCGAGCGGGGTCATGACTACGAGCAGTACTTC CASSLGVERGHDYEQYF TRBD2 TRBV7-2 . TRBJ2-7
TGTGCCAGCAGTTCCGGAACAGGGCGGGTTCAGCCCCAGCATTTT CASSSGTGRVQPQHF . TRBV27 . TRBJ1-5
TGTGCCAGCAGTGAGGCTAGCGGGAGAAATGAGCAGTTCTTC CASSEASGRNEQFF TRBD2 TRBV25-1 . TRBJ2-1
TGTGCCGGGACAGGGTTAAGCCACGAGCAGTACTTC CAGTGLSHEQYF TRBD1 TRBV30 . TRBJ2-7